Listed below are T cell receptor beta chains from one sample, sequenced in a study of blood T cell repertoires in COVID-19. Data came from immunoSEQ multiplex PCR; TCRdb stores just in-frame clones and leaves some out. The sample has 490,000 or so clones; 88% are singletons. The sequenced sample was PBMCs or T cells enriched from blood (not recorded which). These receptors were taken from a woman aged 40 to 49 who had recovered from COVID-19. Each CDR3 is given with its conserved first and last residue. Each record gives: clone size, J gene, V gene, D gene, CDR3 protein, CDR3 DNA. A D gene is named only where the DNA matches it firmly. Expanded clones are given a class, and other clones once, few, many or no size at all.

>.|TRBJ1-2|TRBV5-4|TRBD1
CASSLGGQNYGYTF
TGTGCCAGCAGCTTGGGGGGACAGAACTATGGCTACACCTTC
>.|TRBJ1-2|TRBV11-2|.
CASSSPRGNVAGYTF
TGTGCCAGCAGCTCTCCCCGAGGGAACGTTGCTGGCTACACCTTC
>.|TRBJ2-7|TRBV19|.
CASSIRQTYEQYF
TGTGCCAGTAGTATCAGACAGACCTACGAGCAGTACTTC
>.|TRBJ1-3|TRBV6-5|.
CASRDGHLSGNTIYF
TGTGCCAGCAGGGACGGACACCTCTCTGGAAACACCATATATTTT
>.|TRBJ2-5|TRBV18|.
CASSQGKETQYF
TGTGCCAGCTCACAGGGGAAAGAGACCCAGTACTTC
>.|TRBJ1-1|TRBV4-3|.
CASSQDWRSVSTEAFF
TGCGCCAGCAGCCAAGATTGGAGATCGGTGTCGACTGAAGCTTTCTTT
>once|TRBJ1-3|TRBV7-9|TRBD1
CASSPDRAGNTIYF
TGTGCCAGCAGCCCGGACAGGGCTGGAAACACCATATATTTT
>once|TRBJ1-5|TRBV10-3|.
CAISESSSGEYNQPQHF
TGTGCCATCAGTGAGTCGAGCTCGGGTGAATACAATCAGCCCCAGCATTTT
>.|TRBJ2-1|TRBV6-4|.
CASSDRGFGYNEQFF
TGTGCCAGCAGTGACCGCGGTTTCGGGTACAATGAGCAGTTCTTC
>.|TRBJ2-2|TRBV5-1|.
CASSYLRTTGELFF
TGCGCCAGCAGCTACCTAAGAACTACCGGGGAGCTGTTTTTT